A single sample gave rise to the 27 T cell receptor beta chains below, sequenced in a study of breast tumors, draining lymph nodes, adjacent tissues. One entry per CDR3 protein results from TCRdb running MiXCR on the multiplex PCR reads. Of 140,000 to 150,000 distinct CDR3 sequences in the sample, approximately 30% were seen once. Samples came from axillary lymph nodes draining the breast cancer. Sequencing used axillary lymph node tissue. The receptors derive from a female donor with breast cancer. Some clones in this sample may be carry-over from other donors' samples.

As for this clonotype: This may arise from a read error, as a much more abundant clone is one base away. The CDR3 end shows no conserved phenylalanine or tryptophan, and so a read error is likely. The chain is built from TRBV20-1 and TRBJ2-3; TRBD2 matches at 13 bases. This CDR3 contains 14 residues. Germline V gene lookup returns CDR1 DFQATT and CDR2 SNEGSKA (reference sequence). This CDR3 reads CGASRLAGGGTQYV. CDR3 DNA: TGCGGTGCTTCCCGACTAGCGGGGGGTGGTACGCAGTATGTT.

This clonotype was observed at least ten times. The chain couples TRBV11-2 to TRBJ1-2; D is undetermined. Germline lookup yields CDR1 SGHAT and CDR2 FQNNGV. The CDR3 sequence is 14 residues long. The V end lost 0 bases, the J end lost 7 bases, and 12 bases lay between the germline ends. CDR3 coding DNA: TGTGCCAGCAGCTTAGAGGTAGTTTCGGGTGGCTACACCTTC. Translated: CASSLEVVSGGYTF.

About this clonotype: Compared with germline, one end of the junction differs, possibly owing to a read error. J is TRBJ2-7 and V is TRBV24-1; the match to TRBD1 covers 9 bases. There are 15 residues in the CDR3. Germline CDR1 KGHDR, CDR2 SFDVKD. CDR3 region: CAASESGTGIYEQYF. As DNA, the CDR3 is TGTGCCGCCAGTGAGTCCGGGACAGGGATCTACGAGCAGTACTTC.

This sequence joins TRBV9 and TRBJ2-1, with 13 bases lining up with TRBD2. Germline CDR1 and CDR2: SGDLS and YYNGEE. The CDR3 spans 16 residues. J gave up 4 bases and V 3 bases, and 4 bases lay outside the gene matches. CDR3 in DNA: TGTGCCAGCAGCGCAGGGACTAGCGGGGTTTACAATGAGCAGTTCTTC. Encoded protein: CASSAGTSGVYNEQFF.

Ten or more counts support this clonotype. The V and J genes are TRBV20-1 and TRBJ2-6; TRBD2 is a possible D gene (5 bases). The CDR3 extends over 17 amino acids. V lost 6 bases, J lost 0 bases, and 18 bases lay in between. The V gene's germline CDR1 is DFQATT and CDR2 SNEGSKA (reference sequence). CDR3 bases: TGCAGTGCCAGTACGGGGTTCAGTCGCTCTGGGGCCAACGTCCTGACTTTC. This sequence encodes CSASTGFSRSGANVLTF.

The chain links TRBV7-9 to TRBJ2-7, with D possibly matching TRBD1 (6 bases). This CDR3 region has 13 residues. The V gene's germline CDR1 is SEHNR and CDR2 FQNEAQ (reference sequence). CDR3 DNA: TGTGCCAGCAGCCAGGGACGGGGACACGAGCAATACGTC. This gives the protein CASSQGRGHEQYV.

To note about this clonotype: The CDR3 ends on some other residue instead of the conserved phenylalanine or tryptophan, so this is likely a read error. The V gene is TRBV7-9, the J gene TRBJ2-7, with TRBD1 identical over 9 bases. In germline, CDR1 is SEHNR, CDR2 FQNEAQ (reference sequence). This CDR3 contains 14 residues. With V trimmed by 5 bases and J by 0 bases, 2 bases remained unmatched. The CDR3 sequence is CASSGTGSSYEQYL. CDR3 DNA sequence: TGTGCCAGCAGCGGGACAGGGAGCTCCTACGAGCAGTACCTC.

This clonotype was detected ten times or more. The chain employs TRBV14 and TRBJ2-1, with unresolved D. Per germline, CDR1 SGHDN and CDR2 FVKESK. The CDR3 extends over 11 amino acids. V was shortened by 1 base and J by 12 bases, with 7 bases between the two germline ends. CDR3 nucleotide sequence: TGTGCCAGCAGCCAAGGTCCCCGGCAGTTCTTC. Translated, it gives CASSQGPRQFF.

This clonotype was detected many times. The genes are TRBV5-5 and TRBJ2-1, with a weak D call TRBD1 (5 bases). The CDR3 has 14 residues. Deletions cut 4 bases from V and 9 bases from J, with 17 bases between. CDR1 SGHKS and CDR2 YYEKEE come from the germline V gene (reference sequence). CDR3 sequence (DNA): TGTGCCAGCAGCCCGACGACTCAGGGCTCTGAGCAGTTCTTC. Translation gives CASSPTTQGSEQFF.

This clonotype appeared a few times. This clone may be a read error of a much larger clone one base away. This chain uses TRBV20-1 with TRBJ1-5; the D is unclear. CDR3 length: 14 amino acids. The germline V gene encodes CDR1 DFQATT and CDR2 SNEGSKA (reference sequence). The CDR3 is CSALLLYSNPPQHF. The CDR3 DNA is TGCAGTGCTCTTCTATTGTATAGCAATCCGCCCCAGCATTTT.

V usage is TRBV2 and J usage is TRBJ1-5, with a possible D match to TRBD1 (5 bases). V lost 5 bases to trimming and J lost 3 bases, with 8 bases between them. Germline V gives CDR1 SNHLY, CDR2 FYNNEI. CDR3 size: 13 residues. CDR3 in amino acids: CASSRQLNQPQHF. The DNA for the CDR3 is TGTGCCAGCAGTAGACAGCTCAATCAGCCCCAGCATTTT.

This clonotype has at least ten counts. The gene calls are TRBV9 and TRBJ2-2, with D possibly being TRBD1 (6 bases). There are 15 residues in the CDR3. Germline V gene lookup returns CDR1 SGDLS and CDR2 YYNGEE. Deletions cut 4 bases from V and 6 bases from J, with 16 bases between. The DNA of the CDR3 is TGTGCCAGCAGCTCTGCCAGCAGGGGTGCCGGGGAGCTGTTTTTT. It specifies CASSSASRGAGELFF.

The genes are TRBV4-1 and TRBJ1-2, with TRBD1 identical over 7 bases. The J segment lost 4 bases and the V segment lost 4 bases, leaving 6 bases of the junction unmatched. Looked up from germline, CDR1 is MGHRA and CDR2 is YSYEKL. The CDR3 has 14 amino acids. DNA for the CDR3: TGCGCCAGCAGCCTAACAGGGGATACCTATGGCTACACCTTC. Protein sequence: CASSLTGDTYGYTF.

This clonotype has a handful of counts. V and J are TRBV5-8 and TRBJ1-5; 7 positions agree with TRBD1. The trim removed 4 bases at V and 0 bases at J, leaving 10 bases unmatched. CDR3 size: 17 residues. Germline CDR1 reads SGHTS; CDR2 reads YDEGEE. The CDR3 bases are TGTGCCAGCAGCCTGGGGACAGCCTCATATAGCAATCAGCCCCAGCATTTT. Translation gives CASSLGTASYSNQPQHF.

The J gene is TRBJ2-7, the V gene TRBV11-2; a possible D gene is TRBD2 (6 bases). Deletions cut 1 base from V and 2 bases from J, with 9 bases between. The CDR3 covers 14 residues. Germline values: CDR1 SGHAT, CDR2 FQNNGV. This CDR3 is CASSLVGGTYEQYF. As DNA, the CDR3 is TGTGCCAGCAGCTTAGTGGGAGGCACCTACGAGCAGTACTTC.

This clonotype was recorded at least ten times. The V and J genes are TRBV18 and TRBJ2-5, with 7 bases matching TRBD1. The CDR3 consists of 15 residues. Trimming cost V 0 bases and J 5 bases; bases outside gene matches: 6. Germline assignment: CDR1 KGHSH and CDR2 LQKENI. The CDR3 DNA is TGTGCCAGCTCACCACCTAACACAGGGGCGGAGACCCAGTACTTC. Protein: CASSPPNTGAETQYF.

The chain is built from TRBV5-1 and TRBJ1-3; D might be TRBD1 (5 bases). V dropped 9 bases and J dropped 4 bases, with 11 bases sitting between them. Per germline, CDR1 SGHRS and CDR2 YFSETQ. The CDR3 extends over 12 amino acids. The CDR3 DNA is TGCGCCACACGGGCAGGGGGAAACACCATATATTTT. This encodes CATRAGGNTIYF.

On this clonotype: A much larger clone lies a single base off, so this may be a read error. The CDR3 loop reads CSAEVARSTTEAFF. CDR3 nucleotide sequence: TGCAGTGCTGAGGTGGCCAGATCCACCACTGAAGCTTTCTTT. The J gene is TRBJ1-1, the V gene TRBV20-1, with unresolved D. Looked up from germline, CDR1 is DFQATT and CDR2 is SNEGSKA (reference sequence). V lost 5 bases and J 4 bases, leaving 17 bases between the germline ends. There are 14 residues in the CDR3.

This clonotype was detected ten times or more. The rearrangement joins TRBV20-1 to TRBJ2-7; TRBD2 matches at 10 bases. With V trimmed by 5 bases and J by 1 base, 5 bases remained unmatched. The CDR3 covers 14 residues. Germline V gene lookup returns CDR1 DFQATT and CDR2 SNEGSKA (reference sequence). The CDR3 bases are TGCAGTGCTTATAGCGGGGGGCGTTCCTACGAGCAGTACTTC. The encoded protein is CSAYSGGRSYEQYF.

This clonotype occurred many times. The rearrangement uses TRBV7-9 and TRBJ1-2, with D perhaps matching TRBD1 (5 bases). V was pared by 2 bases and J by 4 bases, with 8 bases between. CDR1 is SEHNR and CDR2 is FQNEAQ in the germline V gene (reference sequence). The CDR3 is 13 amino acids. The CDR3 sequence is CASSLLQVYGYTF. Written as DNA, the CDR3 is TGTGCCAGCAGCTTACTACAGGTCTATGGCTACACCTTC.

In its sample, this clonotype was seen many times. The J gene is TRBJ1-6, the V gene TRBV6-4, with D unresolved. Trimming removed 10 bases at V and 17 bases at J, with 18 bases between. This CDR3 contains 11 residues. CDR1 and CDR2 from the germline V gene are MRHNA and SNTAGT. The CDR3 here is CATSDGLEIHF. CDR3 in DNA: TGTGCCACCTCCGACGGACTCGAAATCCACTTT.

As regards this clonotype: A read error may produce the germline difference seen at one junction end. The chain links TRBV15 to TRBJ2-5; 7 positions match TRBD2. The CDR3 runs 15 residues. CDR1 is LNHNV and CDR2 is YYDKDF in the germline V gene (reference sequence). The CDR3 DNA sequence: TGCGCCACCACCGGACTGACTAGCAATGGAGAGACCCAGTACTTC. The encoded protein is CATTGLTSNGETQYF.

This clonotype was seen repeatedly, ten times or more. The chain uses TRBV4-2 and TRBJ2-5; D unresolved. Trimming removed 1 base at V and 2 bases at J, with 14 bases between. Looked up from germline, CDR1 is LGHNA and CDR2 is YNFKEQ. The CDR3 is 16 residues long. CDR3 sequence (DNA): TGTGCCAGCAGCCAAGTTACCGGGTCAAAACAAGAGACCCAGTACTTC. Translating it yields CASSQVTGSKQETQYF.

J is TRBJ2-5 and V is TRBV4-1, with unresolved D. There are 17 residues in the CDR3. Trimming stripped 3 bases from V and 5 bases from J, with 22 bases between. CDR1 and CDR2 (germline): MGHRA, YSYEKL. CDR3 residues: CASSQQRQVGLRETQYF. The CDR3 region has the DNA TGCGCCAGCAGCCAGCAGAGGCAAGTGGGGTTGCGGGAGACCCAGTACTTC.

Notes on this clonotype: The CDR3 end shows no conserved phenylalanine or tryptophan, and so a read error is likely. The DNA is omitted, as the CDR3 cannot be located on it reliably, and the CDR3 follows TCRdb's listing. The chain has TRBV6-5 and TRBJ1-3. Germline V gene data show CDR1 as MNHEY and CDR2 as SVGAGI. 8 amino acids form the CDR3, both terminal residues included. CDR3 protein: CASSYGPP.

This clonotype was found many times. One junction end does not reproduce the germline sequence, and a read error may be involved. The V gene is TRBV14, the J gene TRBJ2-3; no reliable D call. The CDR3 has 13 amino acids. Germline CDR1 reads SGHDN; CDR2 reads FVKESK. CDR3 residues: CASSQARVLIKLF. The CDR3 coding sequence is TGTGCCAGCAGCCAGGCTAGAGTCCTCATAAAACTTTTT. The full variable domain, with the rest looked up from reference TRBV14 and TRBJ2-3, is EAGVTQFPSHSVIEKGQTVTLRCDPISGHDNLYWYRRVMGKEIKFLLHFVKESKQDESGMPNNRFLAERTGGTYSTLKVQPAELEDSGVYFCASSQARVLIKLFGPGTRLTVL.

This clonotype was seen at least ten times. V gene TRBV24-1 combines with J gene TRBJ2-5; D is perhaps TRBD2 (6 bases). There are 13 residues in the CDR3. Trimming left V 8 bases short and J 2 bases short, with 11 bases between. Germline values: CDR1 KGHDR, CDR2 SFDVKD. DNA for the CDR3: TGTGCCACCAAGGTTGCGGGGCAAGAGACCCAGTACTTC. Its translation: CATKVAGQETQYF.